This record looks at one T cell receptor (beta chain) sequence and its context. Its specificity is not known. V lost 2 bases and J lost 0, with 9 bases in between. The germline CDR1 and CDR2 sequences are SGHDT and YYEEEE. The CDR3 totals 15 residues. Assay: immunoSEQ multiplex PCR; the TCRdb copy retains only in-frame clones and omits some. In the table there are fewer than 120,000 clones, 88% of which are singletons. This specimen belongs to a study of cytomegalovirus exposure and HLA in healthy donors. General study results and limits: Most TCR sequences proved rare, with some public TCRs found in many donors.

The sequenced material came from PBMCs. The receptor was derived from a woman in her twenties or thirties in good health and CMV-seropositive. The J gene is TRBJ1-3, the V gene TRBV5-6, with D maybe TRBD1 (6 bases). In DNA form, the CDR3 reads TGTGCCAGCAGCTTTGGACAGCACTCTGGAAACACCATATATTTT. It yields the protein CASSFGQHSGNTIYF.